This TCR beta chain was captured in a study of blood T cells in healthy people across ages. Whole-study findings and limits: Greater diversity and more naive CD4+ cells were seen in long-lived donors than in aged donors.

Through a sample-barcoded 5' primer and a J-beta primer mix, a second PCR was run for roughly 7 to 11 cycles. TCRdb fed the 5' RACE reads into MiXCR, producing one record per CDR3 protein. This sample has about 1,000,000 distinct CDR3 sequences, with 45% found just once. Concerning this clonotype itself: Its specificity is not known.

Germline V gene lookup returns CDR1 DFQATT and CDR2 SNEGSKA (reference sequence). CDR3 length: 13 amino acids. This TCR was recovered from a woman in her sixties in good health. The material sequenced was blood. The chain has TRBV20-1 and TRBJ2-5, with 10 bases matching TRBD1. TRBJ2-7 explains the end of the DNA better; the J call may be wrong. Written as DNA, the CDR3 is TGCAGTGCTCGCAGGGACAGGGGCGACGAGCAGTACTTC. The encoded protein is CSARRDRGDEQYF.